The clone carrying this T cell receptor beta chain was seen many times. No antigen is known for it. These data are taken from a study of T cells after posttransplantation cyclophosphamide. Study-wide points: Later blood repertoires were often dominated by clones from the donor CD8+ memory compartment. Tissue-infiltrating T cells from skin or gut overlapped little with blood T cells. TRB clonality was highly associated with recipient CMV seropositivity and reactivation.

This CDR3 region has 18 residues. CDR1 LNHDA and CDR2 SQIVND come from the germline V gene (reference sequence). Trimming took 3 bases from V and 4 from J, leaving 22 bases between them. Treatment was busulfan-fludarabine conditioning, a marrow graft, and cyclophosphamide on days +3 and +4. The assay was immunoSEQ multiplex PCR, and TCRdb's table has in-frame clones only and misses some. Listed for the sample are around 7,000 clones, none seen a single time. The clonotype comes from a female patient aged 50-59 years who received an allogeneic stem cell transplant from an unrelated donor, was CMV-positive, and had acute GVHD only. The T cells may partly be graft donor cells. This chain connects TRBV19 to TRBJ1-5; D is perhaps TRBD1 (6 bases). Sequencing used PBMCs, obtained after allogeneic stem cell transplant with posttransplant cyclophosphamide. This CDR3 is CASSITRLGATGNQPQHF. CDR3 nucleotides: TGTGCCAGTAGTATCACCCGACTGGGGGCGACGGGTAATCAGCCCCAGCATTTT. The full variable domain, completed using reference TRBV19 and TRBJ1-5, is DGGITQSPKYLFRKEGQNVTLSCEQNLNHDAMYWYRQDPGQGLRLIYYSQIVNDFQKGDIAEGYSVSREKKESFPLTVTSAQKNPTAFYLCASSITRLGATGNQPQHFGDGTRLSIL.